A selection of T cell receptor beta chains follows, all from one sample in a study of spatial heterogeneity in lung cancer. From the 5' RACE reads, TCRdb called clonotypes with MiXCR, one entry per CDR3 protein. The table has around 89,000 distinct CDR3 sequences, roughly 12% seen once. Here the sequenced sample was PBMCs, taken at surgery. The receptor set was obtained from a male donor with early-stage non-small cell lung cancer. CDR3s include the opening cysteine and the closing phenylalanine or tryptophan. The order of the fields is J gene, D gene, V gene, clone size, CDR3 protein, CDR3 DNA. D genes are given only for firm matches. Size is omitted from some rows. Given values are once, few, many or a class for expanded clones.

J: TRBJ2-7; D: TRBD1; V: TRBV29-1; size: NA; CDR3: CSVGQGRDEQYF; DNA: TGCAGCGTTGGACAGGGGCGCGACGAGCAGTACTTC
J: TRBJ2-3; D: TRBD2; V: TRBV27; size: NA; CDR3: CASSSLGGRSTDTQYF; DNA: TGTGCCAGCAGTTCCCTGGGCGGGAGGAGCACAGATACGCAGTATTTT
J: TRBJ1-1; D: NA; V: TRBV11-2; size: NA; CDR3: CASTTLGGRAFF; DNA: TGTGCCAGCACCACCCTTGGGGGACGGGCTTTCTTT
J: TRBJ2-7; D: NA; V: TRBV6-1; size: NA; CDR3: CASSEAGRSEQYF; DNA: TGTGCCAGCAGTGAAGCTGGGAGGTCCGAGCAGTACTTC
J: TRBJ2-7; D: NA; V: TRBV2; size: NA; CDR3: CASSQRQVTYEQYF; DNA: TGTGCCAGCTCTCAAAGACAGGTTACCTACGAGCAGTACTTC
J: TRBJ2-5; D: TRBD2; V: TRBV10-3; size: few; CDR3: CAISGLAGAPQETQYF; DNA: TGTGCCATCTCTGGACTAGCGGGAGCCCCCCAAGAGACCCAGTACTTC
J: TRBJ2-5; D: TRBD1; V: TRBV28; size: few; CDR3: CASAHSARDRQETQYF; DNA: TGTGCCAGCGCGCATAGCGCTCGGGACAGACAAGAGACCCAGTACTTC
J: TRBJ2-1; D: NA; V: TRBV20-1; size: many; CDR3: CTLRWDEQFF; DNA: TGCACTCTAAGGTGGGATGAGCAGTTCTTC
J: TRBJ1-5; D: NA; V: TRBV20-1; size: many; CDR3: CSARRPGDQPQHF; DNA: TGCAGTGCTAGGAGGCCCGGGGATCAGCCCCAGCATTTT
J: TRBJ2-5; D: TRBD1; V: TRBV12-3/TRBV12-4; size: NA; CDR3: CASSTQTGGSRETQYF; DNA: TGTGCCAGCAGCACCCAGACAGGGGGCTCTAGGGAGACCCAGTACTTC
J: TRBJ2-1; D: TRBD2; V: TRBV20-1; size: NA; CDR3: CSASGREDVWGEQFF; DNA: TGCAGTGCTAGCGGGCGGGAGGACGTCTGGGGTGAGCAGTTCTTC
J: TRBJ2-4; D: NA; V: TRBV20-1; size: NA; CDR3: CSAREGAAKNIQYF; DNA: TGCAGTGCTAGGGAGGGGGCGGCCAAAAACATTCAGTACTTC
J: TRBJ2-7; D: NA; V: TRBV29-1; size: NA; CDR3: CSVSDSRRSYEQYF; DNA: TGCAGCGTGTCCGACAGTCGAAGATCCTACGAGCAGTACTTC
J: TRBJ1-1; D: TRBD1; V: TRBV5-8; size: NA; CDR3: CASSSRTGGPMNTEAFF; DNA: TGTGCCAGCAGCTCCCGGACAGGGGGCCCCATGAACACTGAAGCTTTCTTT
J: TRBJ2-3; D: NA; V: TRBV7-9; size: few; CDR3: CASSLVSPMGSDTQYF; DNA: TGTGCCAGCAGCTTAGTATCCCCTATGGGTTCGGATACGCAGTATTTT
J: TRBJ2-7; D: NA; V: TRBV10-3; size: NA; CDR3: CAISESVLNSYEQYF; DNA: TGTGCCATCAGTGAGTCCGTACTGAACTCCTACGAGCAGTACTTC
J: TRBJ2-3; D: NA; V: TRBV5-1; size: NA; CDR3: CASRNSGSTDTQYF; DNA: TGCGCCAGCAGAAATAGCGGTAGCACAGATACGCAGTATTTT
J: TRBJ2-1; D: NA; V: TRBV2; size: NA; CDR3: CASRGPGPQFF; DNA: TGTGCCAGCAGAGGTCCGGGACCCCAGTTCTTC
J: TRBJ2-7; D: NA; V: TRBV29-1; size: many; CDR3: CSVADSRLEQYF; DNA: TGCAGCGTAGCGGACAGCCGGCTCGAGCAGTACTTC
J: TRBJ2-2; D: TRBD1; V: TRBV9; size: few; CDR3: CASSPAGTGGFTGELFF; DNA: TGTGCCAGCAGCCCCGCGGGGACAGGGGGCTTCACCGGGGAGCTGTTTTTT
J: TRBJ2-7; D: TRBD2; V: TRBV7-9; size: NA; CDR3: CASSGLAVNYEQYF; DNA: TGTGCCAGCAGCGGTCTAGCGGTAAATTACGAGCAGTACTTC
J: TRBJ2-3; D: NA; V: TRBV28; size: many; CDR3: CASTPRSGGGDTQYF; DNA: TGTGCCAGCACCCCTCGGTCCGGGGGCGGAGATACGCAGTATTTT
J: TRBJ2-3; D: TRBD1; V: TRBV7-2; size: many; CDR3: CASSRAGTGGDTQYF; DNA: TGTGCCAGCAGCCGCGCCGGGACAGGAGGAGATACGCAGTATTTT
J: TRBJ2-7; D: NA; V: TRBV18; size: few; CDR3: CASKNPGNRRYEQYF; DNA: TGTGCCAGCAAAAACCCGGGAAACCGGAGGTACGAGCAGTACTTC
J: TRBJ1-5; D: NA; V: TRBV7-9; size: NA; CDR3: CASSFIRGTVEQPQHF; DNA: TGTGCCAGCAGCTTTATCCGGGGGACTGTTGAACAGCCCCAGCATTTT
J: TRBJ2-5; D: NA; V: TRBV6-2/TRBV6-3; size: NA; CDR3: CASSYRQVGQETQYF; DNA: TGTGCCAGCAGTTATCGACAGGTGGGCCAAGAGACCCAGTACTTC
J: TRBJ2-5; D: TRBD2; V: TRBV7-9; size: few; CDR3: CASSPETSGGTQYF; DNA: TGTGCCAGCAGCCCTGAGACTAGCGGGGGGACCCAGTACTTC
J: TRBJ2-2; D: NA; V: TRBV13; size: NA; CDR3: CASSLGGPPGELFF; DNA: TGTGCCAGCAGCTTGGGAGGCCCCCCCGGGGAGCTGTTTTTT
J: TRBJ2-3; D: TRBD2; V: TRBV20-1; size: few; CDR3: CSARTPLAGGGDTQYF; DNA: TGCAGTGCTAGGACCCCTCTAGCGGGGGGAGGGGATACGCAGTATTTT
J: TRBJ2-1; D: NA; V: TRBV7-3; size: many; CDR3: CASSPGLGVVNEQFF; DNA: TGTGCCAGCAGCCCCGGCCTGGGGGTTGTCAATGAGCAGTTCTTC
J: TRBJ2-7; D: NA; V: TRBV3-1; size: few; CDR3: CASSQDWAEQYF; DNA: TGTGCCAGCAGCCAAGATTGGGCCGAGCAGTACTTC
J: TRBJ1-6; D: NA; V: TRBV6-2/TRBV6-3; size: NA; CDR3: CASSYRRGNSPLHF; DNA: TGTGCCAGCAGTTATCGTCGTGGTAATTCACCCCTCCACTTT
J: TRBJ1-5; D: TRBD1; V: TRBV4-3; size: few; CDR3: CASSQDRDGGPQHF; DNA: TGCGCCAGCAGCCAGGACAGGGACGGGGGGCCCCAGCATTTT
J: TRBJ1-2; D: TRBD1; V: TRBV12-3/TRBV12-4; size: NA; CDR3: CASSYGTEFYGYTF; DNA: TGTGCCAGCAGTTACGGGACAGAGTTCTATGGCTACACCTTC
J: TRBJ2-2; D: NA; V: TRBV20-1; size: NA; CDR3: CSASGAQHANTGELFF; DNA: TGCAGTGCTAGCGGAGCTCAACACGCGAACACCGGGGAGCTGTTTTTT
J: TRBJ2-7; D: TRBD1; V: TRBV7-2; size: few; CDR3: CASSRNQGTAYEQYF; DNA: TGTGCCAGCAGCAGAAACCAGGGGACAGCCTACGAGCAGTACTTC
J: TRBJ1-3; D: NA; V: TRBV6-6; size: many; CDR3: CASSRDSGNTIYF; DNA: TGTGCCAGCAGTAGGGACTCTGGAAACACCATATATTTT
J: TRBJ2-7; D: NA; V: TRBV6-6; size: NA; CDR3: CASSYMARGHYEQYF; DNA: TGTGCCAGCAGTTACATGGCCCGGGGGCACTACGAGCAGTACTTC
J: TRBJ2-7; D: NA; V: TRBV28; size: NA; CDR3: CASSLVVGPLTYEQYF; DNA: TGTGCCAGCAGCCTGGTGGTGGGGCCGTTGACCTACGAGCAGTACTTC
J: TRBJ2-2; D: TRBD1; V: TRBV7-2; size: NA; CDR3: CASSSPGQVLTGELFF; DNA: TGTGCCAGCAGCTCACCGGGACAGGTGTTGACCGGGGAGCTGTTTTTT
J: TRBJ1-6; D: NA; V: TRBV2; size: few; CDR3: CASSQGSSPLHF; DNA: TGTGCCAGCAGTCAGGGGAGTTCACCCCTCCACTTT
J: TRBJ1-3; D: NA; V: TRBV5-8; size: few; CDR3: CASSFRSSGNTIYF; DNA: TGTGCCAGCAGCTTTCGTAGCTCTGGAAACACCATATATTTT
J: TRBJ1-2; D: NA; V: TRBV7-2; size: many; CDR3: CASSLAGTPSGYTF; DNA: TGTGCCAGCAGCTTAGCGGGGACACCTAGTGGCTACACCTTC
J: TRBJ2-2; D: NA; V: TRBV6-6; size: NA; CDR3: CASTPPGHMRTGELFF; DNA: TGTGCCAGCACCCCCCCGGGGCATATGCGAACCGGGGAGCTGTTTTTT
J: TRBJ2-7; D: NA; V: TRBV27; size: NA; CDR3: CASSLSPQSSYEQYF; DNA: TGTGCCAGCAGTTTAAGCCCCCAAAGCTCCTACGAGCAGTACTTC
J: TRBJ1-1; D: NA; V: TRBV6-2/TRBV6-3; size: NA; CDR3: CASRGGRREAFF; DNA: TGTGCCAGCAGGGGTGGCAGACGCGAAGCTTTCTTT
J: TRBJ1-5; D: NA; V: TRBV28; size: many; CDR3: CASRKGGNDQPQHF; DNA: TGTGCCAGCAGAAAGGGGGGTAATGATCAGCCCCAGCATTTT
J: TRBJ2-2; D: NA; V: TRBV12-3/TRBV12-4; size: many; CDR3: CASTLRVGNTGELFF; DNA: TGTGCCAGCACCCTTAGGGTAGGGAACACCGGGGAGCTGTTTTTT
J: TRBJ1-1; D: NA; V: TRBV18; size: many; CDR3: CASTGDHPNTEAFF; DNA: TGTGCCAGCACGGGGGACCACCCGAACACTGAAGCTTTCTTT
J: TRBJ2-7; D: NA; V: TRBV27; size: few; CDR3: CASSPSVGGRGYEQYF; DNA: TGTGCCAGCAGTCCGTCTGTAGGTGGTAGGGGCTACGAGCAGTACTTC
J: TRBJ1-5; D: NA; V: TRBV20-1; size: NA; CDR3: CSARDGGGNQPQHF; DNA: TGCAGTGCTAGAGATGGGGGGGGCAATCAGCCCCAGCATTTT
J: TRBJ1-4; D: NA; V: TRBV7-9; size: NA; CDR3: CASSLYERANEKLFF; DNA: TGTGCCAGCAGCTTATACGAGAGGGCTAATGAAAAACTGTTTTTT
J: TRBJ2-2; D: TRBD2; V: TRBV20-1; size: NA; CDR3: CSASRLAVISNTGELFF; DNA: TGCAGTGCTAGTAGACTAGCGGTGATATCGAACACCGGGGAGCTGTTTTTT